A selection of T cell receptor beta chains follows, all from one sample in a study of neurological immune-mediated disorders. TCRdb called the 5' RACE reads again in MiXCR, with one record for every CDR3 protein. The data contain around 69,000 distinct CDR3 sequences, nearly 3.5% of them singletons. The sequenced material came from PBMCs. These receptor sequences come from a man aged 40-49 years with multiple sclerosis. CDR3s include the opening cysteine and the closing phenylalanine or tryptophan. D genes are given only for firm matches. For some rows the clone size is stated as once, few or many, or as a class when expanded; others skip it.

>TRBJ1-5|TRBV19|.|few
TGTGCCAGCTCAAGGGGGGGCAATCAGCCCCAGCATTTT
CASSRGGNQPQHF
>TRBJ2-7|TRBV4-2|.|many
TGTGCCAGCAGCCAAGATCTGCGTGACGAGCAGTACTTC
CASSQDLRDEQYF
>TRBJ1-1|TRBV29-1|TRBD1|few
TGCAGCGTTGGAACAGGGGACACTGAAGCTTTCTTT
CSVGTGDTEAFF
>TRBJ2-7|TRBV6-1|.|many
TGTGCCAGCAGTGATAGGGTGGGGCCCGAGCAGTACTTC
CASSDRVGPEQYF
>TRBJ1-4|TRBV5-1|.|.
TGCGCCAGCAGCTTGGGACAGATACGAAATGAAAAACTGTTTTTT
CASSLGQIRNEKLFF
>TRBJ2-3|TRBV5-1|.|many
TGCGCCAGCAGCCCCAGGGGGCTAACGGGGGGCCCAGATACGCAGTATTTT
CASSPRGLTGGPDTQYF
>TRBJ1-1|TRBV20-1|.|many
TGCAGTGCTGGAAGGGGGAACACTGAAGCTTTCTTT
CSAGRGNTEAFF
>TRBJ2-2|TRBV6-1|.|.
TGTGCCAGCAGCGAAACATGGTTCACCGGGGAGCTGTTTTTT
CASSETWFTGELFF
>TRBJ2-3|TRBV12-3/TRBV12-4|TRBD2|many
TGTGCCAGCAGCGGGACTAGCTTGGCAGATACGCAGTATTTT
CASSGTSLADTQYF
>TRBJ2-7|TRBV11-1|TRBD1|many
TGTGCCAGCAGTCTCCCCGGGACAGGGAAATACGAGCAGTACTTC
CASSLPGTGKYEQYF
>TRBJ2-7|TRBV27|TRBD2|many
TGTGCCAGCAGTCCGTGGACTAGCGGGAGCTACGAGCAGTACTTC
CASSPWTSGSYEQYF
>TRBJ1-1|TRBV12-3/TRBV12-4|.|many
TGTGCCAGCGATTTTTTCGATGGAGGGGGCACTGAAGCTTTCTTT
CASDFFDGGGTEAFF
>TRBJ1-2|TRBV12-3/TRBV12-4|TRBD1|many
TGTGCCAGCAGTTATAACAGGGGATATGGCTACACCTTC
CASSYNRGYGYTF
>TRBJ2-6|TRBV7-9|.|many
TGTGCCAGCAGCTTAGACAGGGCTGGGGCCAACGTCCTGACTTTC
CASSLDRAGANVLTF
>TRBJ2-3|TRBV5-1|.|medium-sized
TGCGCCAGCAGCTTGGAAGCGACGGCAGATACGCAGTATTTT
CASSLEATADTQYF
>TRBJ2-7|TRBV20-1|.|many
TGCAGTGCTAGACCTACATTCCGGGGCTCCTACGAGCAGTACTTC
CSARPTFRGSYEQYF
>TRBJ1-1|TRBV5-1|.|many
TGCGCCAGCAGCTTGGTGGGATTAGTTCAGAACACTGAAGCTTTCTTT
CASSLVGLVQNTEAFF
>TRBJ2-7|TRBV11-2|TRBD1|many
TGTGCCAGCAGCTGGGACAGGGGTTTTTACGAGCAGTACTTC
CASSWDRGFYEQYF
>TRBJ2-5|TRBV6-5|.|many
TGTGCCAGCAGTTACAGGGGTCGAGAGACCCAGTACTTC
CASSYRGRETQYF
>TRBJ1-1|TRBV18|.|few
TGTGCCAGCTCATTCGGGCCGCTCGGGTCTGAAGCTTTCTTT
CASSFGPLGSEAFF
>TRBJ2-2|TRBV5-1|.|many
TGCGCCAGCAGCTCCGGGACGTCATCTCGGCCCTCGTCCGGGGAGCTGTTTTTT
CASSSGTSSRPSSGELFF
>TRBJ2-2|TRBV6-1|TRBD1|many
TGTGCCAGCATCTTTCAGGGGGCTAGGGAGCTGTTTTTT
CASIFQGARELFF
>TRBJ2-2|TRBV20-1|.|many
TGCAGTGCTAGAGGGCTATCGAACACCGGGGAGCTGTTTTTT
CSARGLSNTGELFF
>TRBJ2-7|TRBV3-1|.|many
TGTGCCACCCTCCAGGGGAGCGAGCAGTACTTC
CATLQGSEQYF
>TRBJ2-7|TRBV2|TRBD1|few
TGTGCCAGGGGACAGGGTAATTCCTACGAGCAGTACTTC
CARGQGNSYEQYF
>TRBJ1-3|TRBV20-1|.|many
TGCAGTGCTAGAGCCGGTGACTCTGGAAACACCATATATTTT
CSARAGDSGNTIYF
>TRBJ2-2|TRBV5-1|.|many
TGCGCCAGCAGCTTTGAGGGGTTACTCGGGGAGCTGTTTTTT
CASSFEGLLGELFF
>TRBJ2-7|TRBV5-1|TRBD1|many
TGCGCCAGCAGCTTGGTGGACAGGGGCGAATTAAACTACGAGCAGTACTTC
CASSLVDRGELNYEQYF
>TRBJ2-3|TRBV7-9|.|many
TGTGCCAGCAGCTTACGCAAGGGCCTACTATACACTAGCACAGATACGCAGTATTTT
CASSLRKGLLYTSTDTQYF
>TRBJ1-2|TRBV5-1|.|many
TGCGCCAGCACTGGTACATGGGCTTCCGACAGCGGCTACACCTTC
CASTGTWASDSGYTF
>TRBJ2-1|TRBV9|.|few
TGTGCCAGCAGCGTAGGTAAGGGCCGCTACAATGAGCAGTTCTTC
CASSVGKGRYNEQFF
>TRBJ1-3|TRBV27|.|many
TGTGCCAGCAGTTTACAGGCCTCTGGAAACACCATATATTTT
CASSLQASGNTIYF
>TRBJ1-1|TRBV3-1|TRBD1|many
TGTGCCAGCACCCCTGGGACAGGGCGAAGCACTGAAGCTTTCTTT
CASTPGTGRSTEAFF
>TRBJ2-1|TRBV24-1|.|many
TGTGCCACCAGTGACAGGAGCTCCTACAATGAGCAGTTCTTC
CATSDRSSYNEQFF
>TRBJ2-7|TRBV2|TRBD2|many
TGTGCCAGCACAGCTAGCGGCGGCTACGAGCAGTACTTC
CASTASGGYEQYF
>TRBJ2-2|TRBV5-1|.|.
TGCGACAGCGGAACCCCTACCGGGGAGCTGTTTTTT
CDSGTPTGELFF
>TRBJ1-2|TRBV15|.|many
TGTGCCACCAGCAGAGATCAAGAAAGCGGAGCTAACTATGGCTACACCTTC
CATSRDQESGANYGYTF
>TRBJ1-1|TRBV27|TRBD1|many
TGTGCCAGCAGTTTACCGGGACAGGGAACTGAAGCTTTCTTT
CASSLPGQGTEAFF
>TRBJ2-7|TRBV24-1|.|.
TGTGCCACCAAACGCCCCAGGAGGTACGAGCAGTACTTC
CATKRPRRYEQYF
>TRBJ2-5|TRBV20-1|.|many
TGCAGTGCTGCGGACGGACCCCAAGAGACCCAGTACTTC
CSAADGPQETQYF
>TRBJ1-2|TRBV27|.|many
TGTGCCAGCAGATTCTCGGGGGCCTATGGCTACACCTTC
CASRFSGAYGYTF
>TRBJ1-5|TRBV10-3|.|many
TGTGCCATCAGTGACCCAGGGAATTTGGAACAGCCCCAGCATTTT
CAISDPGNLEQPQHF
>TRBJ1-2|TRBV10-1|.|.
TGCGCCAGCTCCCGGACAGCCGAGTATGGCTACACCTTC
CASSRTAEYGYTF
>TRBJ2-3|TRBV20-1|.|many
TGCAGTGCTAGAGACGGGATAGAAACAGATACGCAGTATTTT
CSARDGIETDTQYF
>TRBJ2-7|TRBV10-3|TRBD1|many
TGTGCCATTTCCGGGACAGGGGGATACGAGCAGTACTTC
CAISGTGGYEQYF
>TRBJ2-7|TRBV7-9|.|many
TGTGCCAGCAGCTTAGAGACTAGTCTCTACGAGCAGTACTTC
CASSLETSLYEQYF
>TRBJ2-1|TRBV12-3/TRBV12-4|TRBD2|many
TGTGCCAGCGGACGGTCTAGCGGGAATGAGCAGTTCTTC
CASGRSSGNEQFF
>TRBJ2-5|TRBV29-1|.|many
TGCAGCGGCAGGGCCCAAGAGACCCAGTACTTC
CSGRAQETQYF
>TRBJ1-6|TRBV11-2|.|many
TGTGCCAGCAGCCCTACAGGGTCTTCACCCCTCCACTTT
CASSPTGSSPLHF
>TRBJ2-3|TRBV15|.|.
TGTGCCACCAGCAGGACCCGGACAGCGAACACAGATACGCAGTATTTT
CATSRTRTANTDTQYF
>TRBJ1-1|TRBV7-2|.|many
TGTGCCAGCAGCTTACTAAACAATCTGGGTGAAGCTTTCTTT
CASSLLNNLGEAFF
>TRBJ1-2|TRBV3-1|.|many
TGTGCCAGCAGCCAAGTACAGGCCGGCTATGGCTACACCTTC
CASSQVQAGYGYTF
>TRBJ2-7|TRBV3-1|.|many
TGTGCCAGCGAAGGGAACTCCTACGAGCAGTACTTC
CASEGNSYEQYF